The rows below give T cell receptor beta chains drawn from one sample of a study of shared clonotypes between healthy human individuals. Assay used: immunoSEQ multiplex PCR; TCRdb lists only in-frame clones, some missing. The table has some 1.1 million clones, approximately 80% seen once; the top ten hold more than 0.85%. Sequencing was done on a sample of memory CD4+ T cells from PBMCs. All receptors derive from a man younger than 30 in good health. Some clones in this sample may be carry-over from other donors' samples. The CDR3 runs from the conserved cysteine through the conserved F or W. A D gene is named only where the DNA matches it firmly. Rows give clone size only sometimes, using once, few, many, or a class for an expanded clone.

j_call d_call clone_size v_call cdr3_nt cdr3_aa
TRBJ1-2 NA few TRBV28 TGTGCCAGCAGTTCCCCCCCGGCAGGAGGCGGCTACACCTTC CASSSPPAGGGYTF
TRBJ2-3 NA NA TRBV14 TGTGCCAGCAGCCAGCTTTCTAGCACAGATACGCAGTATTTT CASSQLSSTDTQYF
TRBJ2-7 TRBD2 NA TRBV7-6 TGTGCCAGCAGCGACGTAGCGGGCCCGGGGTCCTACGAGCAGTACTTC CASSDVAGPGSYEQYF
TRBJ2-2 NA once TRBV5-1 TGCGCCAGCAGCTTGGCCATGGGGGCCGGGGAGCTGTTTTTT CASSLAMGAGELFF
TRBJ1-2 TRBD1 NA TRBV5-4 TGTGCCAGCAGCTCCCGGGACAGGGGTAACTATGGCTACACCTTC CASSSRDRGNYGYTF
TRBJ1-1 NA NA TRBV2 TGTGCCAGCAGGGGGGCCTCCCGGGACACTGAAGCTTTCTTT CASRGASRDTEAFF
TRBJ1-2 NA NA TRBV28 TGTGCCAGCAGTTACGGGGGCGCGACCCTGAACTATGGCTACACCTTC CASSYGGATLNYGYTF
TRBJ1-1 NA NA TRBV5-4 TGTGCCAGCAGCTTGGGTGGGCAGGTGGCGATGAACACTGAAGCTTTCTTT CASSLGGQVAMNTEAFF
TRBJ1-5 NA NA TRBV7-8 TGTGCCAGCAGCTTAGCGTTCGGGGGAAATCAGCCCCAGCATTTT CASSLAFGGNQPQHF
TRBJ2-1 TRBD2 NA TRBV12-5 TGTGCTAGTGGCCAACTAGCGGGAGGAACGAATGAGCAGTTCTTC CASGQLAGGTNEQFF
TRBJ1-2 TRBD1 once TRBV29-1 TGCAGCGTTATTGTCGTGGGACAGATCTATGGCTACACCTTC CSVIVVGQIYGYTF
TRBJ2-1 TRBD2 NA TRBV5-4 TGTGCCAGCAGCTCACGGACTAGCGGGCTCTCCAATGAGCAGTTCTTC CASSSRTSGLSNEQFF
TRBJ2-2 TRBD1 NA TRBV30 TGTGCCTGGAGAGTCCGACAGGGGCCCCCCGGGGAGCTGTTTTTT CAWRVRQGPPGELFF
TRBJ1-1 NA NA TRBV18 TGTGCCAGCTCACCCCCTATTGGGGTGAACACTGAAGCTTTCTTT CASSPPIGVNTEAFF
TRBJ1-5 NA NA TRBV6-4 TGTGCCAGCAGGTCGGGAAGGCCCCAGCATTTT CASRSGRPQHF
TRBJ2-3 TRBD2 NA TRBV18 TGTGCCAGCTCACCCGGGACTAGAAGCACAGATACGCAGTATTTT CASSPGTRSTDTQYF
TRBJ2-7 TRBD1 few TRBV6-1 TGTGCCAGCGAATACAGGGGCTACGAGCAGTACTTC CASEYRGYEQYF
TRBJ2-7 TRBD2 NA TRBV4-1 TGCGCCAGCAGCGTGACTCTGACTAGCGGGAGTTCCTACGAGCAGTACTTC CASSVTLTSGSSYEQYF
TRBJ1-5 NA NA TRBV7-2 TGTGCCAGCAGCTCCCAACAGGGATCTCAGCCCCAGCATTTT CASSSQQGSQPQHF
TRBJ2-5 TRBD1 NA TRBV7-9 TGTGCCAGCAGCTCCCGGACAGGAAAGTACCAAGAGACCCAGTACTTC CASSSRTGKYQETQYF
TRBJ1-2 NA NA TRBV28 TGTGCCAGCAGTTGGGGCAACTATGGCTACACCTTC CASSWGNYGYTF
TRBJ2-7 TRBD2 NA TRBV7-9 TGTGCCAGCAGCTTCGGGGGAGGGCCCTCCTACGAGCAGTACTTC CASSFGGGPSYEQYF
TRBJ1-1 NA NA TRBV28 TGTGCCAGCAGTGGAATAGGGGCGACGAACACTGAAGCTTTCTTT CASSGIGATNTEAFF
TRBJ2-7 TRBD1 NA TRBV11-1 TGTGCCAGCAGCCCAGGGACAGACGAGCAGTACTTC CASSPGTDEQYF
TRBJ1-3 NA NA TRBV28 TGTGCCAGCAGCTCAAAGTGGACCATATATTTT CASSSKWTIYF
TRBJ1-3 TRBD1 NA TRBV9 TGTGCCAGCAGCGTACAGGGGGCGCAAGGAAACACCATATATTTT CASSVQGAQGNTIYF
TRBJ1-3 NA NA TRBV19 TGTGCCAGTAGTGCCGGGACATCTGGAAACACCATATATTTT CASSAGTSGNTIYF
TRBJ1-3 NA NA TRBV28 TGTGCCAGCAGTGCCCATGGGTTCAGCGGCGGAAACACCATATATTTT CASSAHGFSGGNTIYF
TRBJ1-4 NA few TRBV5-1 TGCGCCAGCAGGGACGCAGCATACCCAACTAATGAAAAACTGTTTTTT CASRDAAYPTNEKLFF
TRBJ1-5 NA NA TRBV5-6 TGTGCCAGCAGCTTATGGCCCAATCAGCCCCAGCATTTT CASSLWPNQPQHF
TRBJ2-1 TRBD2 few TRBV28 TGTGCCAGCAGTCGGACTAGCGGGAGCCTCCGGAATGAGCAGTTCTTC CASSRTSGSLRNEQFF
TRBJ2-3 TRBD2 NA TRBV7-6 TGTGCCAGCAGCCTAAACGGGAGGGCTGGGACTTCCGGTTGGTCAGATACGCAGTATTTT CASSLNGRAGTSGWSDTQYF
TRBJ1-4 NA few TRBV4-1 TGCGCCAGCAGCCAAGTACGGGACACTAATGAAAAACTGTTTTTT CASSQVRDTNEKLFF
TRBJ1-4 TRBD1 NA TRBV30 TGTGCCTGGACTAACCTGACAGGGTGTTGGGAAAAACTGTTTTTT CAWTNLTGCWEKLFF
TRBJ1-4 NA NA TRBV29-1 TGCAGCGTTTCTGTGTCCGGGACATGGGAAAAACTGTTTTTT CSVSVSGTWEKLFF
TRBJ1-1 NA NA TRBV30 TGTGCCTGGAGTGATAGGAACACTGAAGCTTTCTTT CAWSDRNTEAFF
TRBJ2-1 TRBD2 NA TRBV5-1 TGCGCCAGCAGCCTACTAGCGGCGGCCCCGGGTGAGCAGTTCTTC CASSLLAAAPGEQFF
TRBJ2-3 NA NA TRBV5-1 TGCGCCAGCAGCTTGGCCGCGGATACGCAGTATTTT CASSLAADTQYF
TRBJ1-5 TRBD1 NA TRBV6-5 TGTGCCAGCAGCCCTAGACAGGGTAGCAATCAGCCCCAGCATTTT CASSPRQGSNQPQHF
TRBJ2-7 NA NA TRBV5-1 TGCGCCAGCAGCTTCTCCGGGACAAGCTCCTACGAGCAGTACTTC CASSFSGTSSYEQYF
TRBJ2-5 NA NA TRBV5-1 TGCGCCAGCAGCTTGGCCGTGCAAGAGACCCAGTACTTC CASSLAVQETQYF
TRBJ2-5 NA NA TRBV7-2 TGTGCCAGCAGCCCGGGACTTATTCGCCGGACCCAGTACTTC CASSPGLIRRTQYF
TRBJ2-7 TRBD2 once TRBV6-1 TGTGCCAGCAGCGGGCTAGCGGAAAGCACCTACGAGCAGTACTTC CASSGLAESTYEQYF
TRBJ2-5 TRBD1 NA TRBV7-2 TGTGCCAGCAGGTACAGGGGGGAGACCCAGTACTTC CASRYRGETQYF
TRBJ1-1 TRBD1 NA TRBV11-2 TGTGCCAGCAGCTTAGCGAGACAGGGAGGGGCAGGCACTGAAGCTTTCTTT CASSLARQGGAGTEAFF
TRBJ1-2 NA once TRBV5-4 TGTGCCAGCAGCTTGGAAGGTGGCTATGGCTACACCTTC CASSLEGGYGYTF